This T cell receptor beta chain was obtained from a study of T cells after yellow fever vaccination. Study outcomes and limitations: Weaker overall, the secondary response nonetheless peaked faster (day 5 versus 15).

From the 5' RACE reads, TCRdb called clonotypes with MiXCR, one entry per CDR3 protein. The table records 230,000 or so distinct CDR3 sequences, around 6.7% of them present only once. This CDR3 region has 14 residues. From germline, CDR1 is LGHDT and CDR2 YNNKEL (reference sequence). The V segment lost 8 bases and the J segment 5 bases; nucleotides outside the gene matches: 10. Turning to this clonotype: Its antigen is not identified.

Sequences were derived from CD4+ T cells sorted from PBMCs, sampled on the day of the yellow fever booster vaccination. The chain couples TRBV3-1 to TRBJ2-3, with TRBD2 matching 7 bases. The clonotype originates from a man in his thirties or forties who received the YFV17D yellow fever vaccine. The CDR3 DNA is TGTGCCAGCGGGGTAGCGGGTATATTAGATACGCAGTATTTT. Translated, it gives CASGVAGILDTQYF.